This T cell receptor (beta chain) appears in the sequencing data of a study of blood T cell repertoires in COVID-19. About the research overall: Acute-phase and convalescent COVID-19 samples originated in the United States, Italy and Spain. Sources were T cells, B-cell-depleted T cells, or PBMCs; the material itself was cDNA or gDNA.

Original processing notes: Amplification with reference gene primers provided the estimates of nucleated cell counts. Repertoires were generated with immunoSEQ multiplex PCR, while TCRdb's copy carries only in-frame clones and drops some. The DNA gave D and trimming, while V, J and clone size come from that table. Of 150,000 to 250,000 clones listed, roughly 80% were seen once; the top ten hold almost 6%. The CDR3 length is 11 residues. Unmatched junction bases numbered 3, after V lost 6 bases and J lost 8 bases. CDR1 is LNHDA and CDR2 is SQIVND in the germline V gene (reference sequence). This clone appeared many times. Seattle patients were enrolled while actively infected and followed longitudinally.

This clonotype originated in a woman between 35 and 50 years old with COVID-19, enrolled during active disease. The material sequenced was peripheral blood. This chain links TRBV19 with TRBJ1-1, with 7 positions matching TRBD1. Written as DNA, the CDR3 is TGTGCCAGTAGCCCGGACAGGGAAGCTTTCTTT. Encoded protein: CASSPDREAFF. Together with reference TRBV19 and TRBJ1-1, the CDR3 gives the full variable domain: DGGITQSPKYLFRKEGQNVTLSCEQNLNHDAMYWYRQDPGQGLRLIYYSQIVNDFQKGDIAEGYSVSREKKESFPLTVTSAQKNPTAFYLCASSPDREAFFGQGTRLTVV.